This TCR beta chain was identified in a study of T cells in localized non-small cell lung cancer (dated by TCRdb to 2020 to 2021). With regard to the full study: T cell repertoires of about 240 early-stage NSCLC patients were analyzed, with tumors being compared against uninvolved tumor-adjacent lungs. The cohort was made up of 236 treatment-naive NSCLC patients whose localized lung tumors had been resected. NSCLC patients had a mean age of approximately 66 years, and about 140 were male and 85 to 110 female. Results and caveats for the whole study, not just this receptor: A median of around 50 of the top 100 tumor clones turned up in the paired uninvolved adjacent lung, and 25 to 35 of those clones also ranked among the top 100 of that same adjacent lung. Uninvolved tumor-adjacent lung showed the highest T cell clonality, higher than tumor, which suggests more focused antigenic responses in the uninvolved tumor-adjacent lung. Higher blood T cell density associated with longer overall survival, while higher adjacent-lung clonality associated with shorter survival. Since the design was exploratory, TCR variables were selected using unadjusted p-values with no false-discovery rate correction. Because multi-region tumor sequencing was not done, intratumor heterogeneity could not be ruled out.

The immunoSEQ Assay was used to sequence TCR beta CDR3 regions from DNA. As for how the authors treated the data: T cell density was computed as TCR beta template counts normalized to usable DNA estimated by amplifying housekeeping genes. The preseqR package was used to estimate richness by extrapolating to 400,000 templates for PBMC samples and to 120,000 templates for tissue samples. Clonality was taken to be one minus Pielou's evenness. To identify tissue-enriched TCRs, differential abundance testing was run on productive amino-acid clonotypes with a minimum total count of 5 and an alpha of 0.1. The Jaccard Index and the Morisita Overlap Index were used to quantify repertoire overlap between compartments. GLIPH clustered TCR beta CDR3s with public tetramer-defined viral CDR3s; viral motifs required at least three viral sequences plus V-gene enrichment. This is the immuneACCESS table as TCRdb keeps it, with only in-frame sequences that have V and J called. A part of the clones is gone; compared with another copy, unresolved V genes explain less than half, and the rest is unexplained. The V and J calls and clone size were taken over from that table, and D and trimming were inferred from the DNA. In all, the sample holds 38,000 or so clones, and about four fifths of those were seen once. The ten biggest clones cover around 7.3% of the sample.

With respect to this clone: Its antigen remains unidentified. A junction end diverges from the germline sequence, so it may reflect a read error.

At diagnosis, peripheral blood, uninvolved tumor-adjacent lung and tumor were collected and were preserved as a mix of fresh-frozen and FFPE material. For TCR repertoire profiling, blood samples were analyzed in the form of peripheral blood mononuclear cells. The CDR3 measures 15 amino acids from cysteine to phenylalanine. Solely the CDR3 DNA is kept, with 45 bases framed from the first base. The germline V gene encodes CDR1 SGHKS and CDR2 YYEKEE (reference sequence). The chain couples TRBV5-5 to TRBJ2-1; perhaps TRBD2 is the D gene, with 6 bases matching. The sample in question was peripheral blood mononuclear cells, obtained before any cancer treatment. This receptor was taken from a male donor older than 55 with stage II lung adenocarcinoma. The base sequence is TGTGCCGGCAGCTTGGAGGGCGCCTCCTACAATGAGCAGTTCTTC. It encodes CAGSLEGASYNEQFF.